What follows are 19 T cell receptor beta chains derived from one specimen sequenced in a study of CD8 T cells in ankylosing spondylitis. TCRdb processed the 5' RACE reads anew with MiXCR; each CDR3 protein has one entry. The sample includes 290,000 or so distinct CDR3 sequences, 20% to 25% of them seen just once. The sequenced sample was blood, either unsorted or a sorted T cell fraction (not recorded which). The source is a female donor with ankylosing spondylitis or in good health (not recorded which).

This clonotype was recorded many times. The chain combines TRBV20-1 with TRBJ2-5; D could derive from TRBD1 or TRBD2 (5 bases each). Germline V CDR1 and CDR2: DFQATT, SNEGSKA (reference sequence). The CDR3 loop spans 13 amino acids. V was clipped by 3 bases and J by 2 bases, with 10 bases between them. The DNA for the CDR3 is TGCAGTGCTAGCCCGGGGCGACAAGAGACCCAGTACTTC. It translates to CSASPGRQETQYF.

The chain combines TRBV6-2 or TRBV6-3 with TRBJ2-3; D is possibly TRBD1 or TRBD2 (5 bases each). This CDR3 has 14 amino acids. Germline V gene lookup returns CDR1 MNHEY and CDR2 SVGEGT. V was pared by 2 bases and J by 2 bases, with 8 bases between. CDR3 sequence reads: CASSYGGFTDTQYF. The CDR3 DNA reads TGTGCCAGCAGTTACGGGGGATTCACAGATACGCAGTATTTT.

The sample holds many counts of this clonotype. The chain links TRBV6-1 to TRBJ1-1; D is unclear. Deletions cut 6 bases from V and 7 bases from J, with 15 bases between. CDR3 length: 13 residues. Looked up from germline, CDR1 is MNHNS and CDR2 is SASEGT. The CDR3 loop reads CASSSTREGEAFF. As DNA, the CDR3 is TGTGCCAGCAGCTCGACTCGGGAAGGTGAAGCTTTCTTT.

This clonotype has ten or more counts. The V gene is TRBV7-3, the J gene TRBJ2-3; D might be TRBD2 (5 bases). This CDR3 comprises 14 residues. Deletions cut 2 bases from V and 2 bases from J, with 8 bases between. Germline CDR1 reads SGHTA; CDR2 reads FQGTGA. This chain's CDR3 is CASSLGLPTDTQYF. DNA for the CDR3: TGTGCCAGCAGCTTAGGACTCCCCACAGATACGCAGTATTTT.

This clonotype was observed at least ten times. The rearrangement uses TRBV10-3 and TRBJ2-7; 10 nucleotides align to TRBD1. The trim removed 6 bases at V and 2 bases at J, leaving 13 bases unmatched. Per the germline V gene, CDR1 is ENHRY and CDR2 is SYGVKD. CDR3 length equals 17 residues. This CDR3 is CAISPVGTGAITYEQYF. For the CDR3, the DNA is TGTGCCATCAGCCCTGTGGGGACAGGGGCCATAACCTACGAGCAGTACTTC.

This clonotype came up many times. The rearrangement uses TRBV4-3 and TRBJ2-1; 10 bases are a match to TRBD2. Losses at the gene ends were 0 bases for V and 8 bases for J; bases not matched to a gene: 4. The CDR3 spans 15 residues. Germline CDR1 is LGHNA and CDR2 is YSLEER. The CDR3 spells CASSQDPSGSDEQFF. CDR3 coding DNA: TGCGCCAGCAGCCAAGACCCTAGCGGGAGCGATGAGCAGTTCTTC.

The V gene is TRBV27, the J gene TRBJ2-7, with TRBD2 identical over 8 bases. From germline, CDR1 is MNHEY and CDR2 SMNVEV (reference sequence). The CDR3 covers 15 residues. After removal of 0 bases from V and 3 bases from J, the junction contained 4 bases not matched to a gene. The CDR3 nucleotides are TGTGCCAGCAGTTTATCGGGGCTAGCGGGCTACGAGCAGTACTTC. Residues: CASSLSGLAGYEQYF.

This clonotype was detected ten times or more. The V call is TRBV20-1, the J call TRBJ1-1; 7 bases map to TRBD1. V lost 0 bases to trimming and J lost 12 bases; unmatched junction nucleotides: 13. The germline CDR1 and CDR2 sequences are DFQATT and SNEGSKA (reference sequence). CDR3 size: 14 residues. The DNA for the CDR3 is TGCAGTGCTAGAGACGACAGGGCTATCAATACGTCTTTCTTT. Protein sequence: CSARDDRAINTSFF.

The CDR3 loop is CASSLARRAKNIQYF. CDR3 in DNA: TGTGCCAGCAGTTTAGCCAGGAGAGCCAAAAACATTCAGTACTTC. This chain uses TRBV12-3 or TRBV12-4 with TRBJ2-4; no firm D call. The CDR3 runs 15 residues. V was shortened by 0 bases and J by 0 bases, with 6 bases between the two germline ends.

This clonotype appeared a few times. The chain couples TRBV3-1 to TRBJ2-4, with D maybe TRBD2 (5 bases). Germline CDR1 is LGHDT and CDR2 is YNNKEL (reference sequence). This CDR3 has 15 amino acids. Trimming stripped 4 bases from V and 1 base from J, with 11 bases between. The CDR3 DNA follows: TGTGCCAGCAGCCCTCCGGGATTCGCCAAAAACATTCAGTACTTC. Translation gives CASSPPGFAKNIQYF. Together with reference TRBV3-1 and TRBJ2-4, the CDR3 gives the full variable domain: DTAVSQTPKYLVTQMGNDKSIKCEQNLGHDTMYWYKQDSKKFLKIMFSYNNKELIINETVPNRFSPKSPDKAHLNLHINSLELGDSAVYFCASSPPGFAKNIQYFGAGTRLSVL.

This clonotype was counted only a few times. J is TRBJ1-3 and V is TRBV20-1; D perhaps matches TRBD1 (6 bases). CDR3 length: 14 residues. The germline V and J ends were trimmed by 0 bases and 4 bases, with 10 bases remaining between them. Germline V gene lookup returns CDR1 DFQATT and CDR2 SNEGSKA (reference sequence). The CDR3 here is CSARETGSGNTIYF. The CDR3 DNA sequence: TGCAGTGCTAGAGAAACAGGGTCGGGAAACACCATATATTTT.

This clonotype was counted a few times. The chain employs TRBV12-3 or TRBV12-4 and TRBJ1-5, with D tentatively TRBD1 (5 bases). The CDR3 extends over 15 amino acids. V was clipped by 1 base and J by 9 bases, with 16 bases between them. The chain's CDR3 is CASSLGRQGRTPQHF. DNA for the CDR3: TGTGCCAGCAGTTTAGGTCGGCAGGGTAGGACGCCCCAGCATTTT.

This clonotype was counted many times. This chain joins TRBV5-1 and TRBJ2-1, with D possibly being TRBD2 (6 bases). CDR1 is SGHRS, CDR2 YFSETQ, per germline. CDR3 size: 15 residues. V lost 2 bases to trimming and J lost 9 bases, with 18 bases between them. As DNA, the CDR3 is TGCGCCAGCAGCTTTAACGCGGGACTGCCTAGTGAGCAGTTCTTC. It is translated as CASSFNAGLPSEQFF.

This chain uses TRBV6-1 with TRBJ2-5; the match to TRBD1 covers 7 bases. The CDR3 has 13 residues. CDR1 MNHNS and CDR2 SASEGT come from the germline V gene. The V gene end was trimmed by 8 bases and the J gene end by 7 bases; junction bases not matched to a gene: 10. DNA for the CDR3: TGTGCCAGCGTACAGGGGTCCCTCGGGACCCAGTACTTC. Its translation is CASVQGSLGTQYF.

The V and J genes are TRBV15 and TRBJ1-4; D gene unclear. Trimming shortened V by 8 bases and J by 5 bases, and 12 bases separated the two germline ends. The germline V gene encodes CDR1 LNHNV and CDR2 YYDKDF (reference sequence). The CDR3 is 13 amino acids. The CDR3 loop is CATFGPQNEKLFF. The CDR3 DNA reads TGTGCCACCTTTGGACCGCAGAATGAAAAACTGTTTTTT. The full variable domain, with the rest looked up from reference TRBV15 and TRBJ1-4, is DAMVIQNPRYQVTQFGKPVTLSCSQTLNHNVMYWYQQKSSQAPKLLFHYYDKDFNNEADTPDNFQSRRPNTSFCFLDIRSPGLGDTAMYLCATFGPQNEKLFFGSGTQLSVL.

In the case of this clonotype: Since a much larger clone is just one base distant, this may be a read error. This chain connects TRBV6-4 to TRBJ1-1; D remains unclear. The CDR3 is 12 amino acids. The germline V gene encodes CDR1 MRHNA and CDR2 SNTAGT. V shed 5 bases and J shed 1 base, with 5 bases lying between them. As DNA, the CDR3 is TGTGCCAGCAGTTATACGAACACTGAAGCTTTCTTT. As protein: CASSYTNTEAFF.

The gene calls are TRBV20-1 and TRBJ2-2; TRBD2 is a possible D gene (7 bases). Germline CDR1 reads DFQATT; CDR2 reads SNEGSKA (reference sequence). The CDR3 is 16 residues long. V was clipped by 3 bases and J by 5 bases, with 19 bases between them. The CDR3 coding sequence is TGCAGTGCTAGTGCTCAGGGAGGGGGTTGGACCGGGGAGCTGTTTTTT. Protein product: CSASAQGGGWTGELFF.

This clonotype was found many times. This chain uses TRBV12-3 or TRBV12-4 with TRBJ1-2; D unclear. The CDR3 totals 14 residues. Between the trimmed V and J ends, which lost 1 base and 4 bases, there was a span of 10 bases. The DNA of the CDR3 is TGTGCCAGCAGTTTAGGGAGACATTCCTATGGCTACACCTTC. Translating it yields CASSLGRHSYGYTF.

This clonotype was counted between two and nine times. This chain uses TRBV20-1 with TRBJ1-1, with D possibly being TRBD1 (5 bases). Trimming took 5 bases from V and 11 from J, leaving 18 bases between them. The CDR3 runs to 12 residues. The germline gives CDR1 DFQATT, CDR2 SNEGSKA (reference sequence). The DNA for the CDR3 is TGCAGTGCTCCGTCCCCCGGGACTGGGGCTTTCTTT. Translation gives CSAPSPGTGAFF.